A single sample is the source of the 22 T cell receptor beta chains below, sequenced in a study of prognosis after radiotherapy for stage I lung cancer. From genomic DNA, TCR beta CDR3 was amplified by two-round multiplex PCR. For every TRBV and TRBJ gene, a specific primer was used in first-round PCR. Each CDR3 protein is one row after TCRdb ran MiXCR on the multiplex PCR reads. This sample carries 15,000 to 20,000 distinct CDR3 sequences, 40% to 55% of them seen once, and the ten largest clones take approximately 29%. This material consisted of PBMCs, taken before or after stereotactic body radiation therapy (not recorded which). The receptor set was obtained from a donor of 50 years or more with non-small cell lung cancer.

This clonotype was seen at least ten times. The chain carries TRBV16 and TRBJ1-2; 7 nucleotides line up with TRBD1. The germline V gene encodes CDR1 KGHSY and CDR2 FQNENV. The CDR3 sequence is 12 residues long. The trim removed 5 bases at V and 8 bases at J, leaving 5 bases unmatched. The CDR3 reads CASSTTGRGYTF. The CDR3 DNA reads TGTGCCAGCAGCACGACAGGGCGCGGCTACACCTTC.

Worth noting for this clonotype: A far more abundant clone sits one base away, making this likely a read error. The V call is TRBV12-3 or TRBV12-4, the J call TRBJ1-3; no firm D call. CDR3 length: 14 residues. V was pared by 2 bases and J by 7 bases, with 12 bases between. The DNA for the CDR3 is TGTGCCAGCAGTTTAAAGCTGAGTAGGAACACCATATATTTT. Its translation is CASSLKLSRNTIYF.

This clonotype was recorded many times. This chain links TRBV7-2 with TRBJ2-1, with TRBD2 matching 8 bases. This CDR3 has 16 residues. Trimming removed 3 bases from V and 7 bases from J; junction bases left unmatched: 11. Germline V CDR1 and CDR2: SGHTA, FQGNSA. Here the CDR3 DNA reads TGTGCCAGCAGCTTTGTAGCGGGAAGGCAGGGTAATGAGCAGTTCTTC. Translation gives CASSFVAGRQGNEQFF.

This clonotype was recorded at least ten times. The chain recombines TRBV10-3 with TRBJ2-1, with D tentatively TRBD1 (5 bases). The CDR3 sequence is 17 residues long. The V gene's germline CDR1 is ENHRY and CDR2 SYGVKD. Deletions cut 3 bases from V and 0 bases from J, with 15 bases between. The CDR3 bases are TGTGCCATCAGTGATGGCTCTGGGGCTAGCTCCTACAATGAGCAGTTCTTC. Translated: CAISDGSGASSYNEQFF.

This clonotype was counted ten times or more. This chain connects TRBV5-1 to TRBJ1-4, with D unclear. The CDR3 consists of 16 residues. CDR1 is SGHRS and CDR2 is YFSETQ in the germline V gene. V gave up 0 bases and J gave up 0 bases, with 9 bases separating them. DNA of the CDR3: TGCGCCAGCAGCTTGGGTAGCAGCGCAACTAATGAAAAACTGTTTTTT. It specifies CASSLGSSATNEKLFF.

This clonotype showed up many times. V gene TRBV28 combines with J gene TRBJ2-3; weak D call: TRBD1 (6 bases). CDR1 and CDR2 from the germline V gene are MDHEN and SYDVKM. V was cut by 5 bases and J by 2 bases, with 17 bases left in between. This CDR3 is built from 16 residues. The CDR3 DNA follows: TGTGCCAGCAGTCGGGCCTCGGACAGTTACACAGATACGCAGTATTTT. This codes for CASSRASDSYTDTQYF.

This sequence joins TRBV28 and TRBJ1-1; a possible D gene is TRBD1 (5 bases). V lost 10 bases and J 0 bases, leaving 15 bases between the germline ends. CDR1 MDHEN and CDR2 SYDVKM come from the germline V gene. This CDR3 region has 14 residues. The CDR3 is CAIVVGALNTEAFF. CDR3 nucleotides: TGTGCCATCGTTGTCGGGGCCTTGAACACTGAAGCTTTCTTT.

Points on this clonotype: Germline is not matched at one junction end, which may reflect a read error. The chain has TRBV5-1 and TRBJ2-3; D is uncertain. The V gene's germline CDR1 is SGHRS and CDR2 YFSETQ. This CDR3 contains 13 residues. The CDR3 DNA sequence: TGCGTCAGCAGCGAGGACAGCACAGATACGCAGTATTTT. Protein sequence: CVSSEDSTDTQYF.

This clonotype was seen ten or more times. V and J are TRBV19 and TRBJ2-5, with 9 bases identical to TRBD1. Germline CDR1 reads LNHDA; CDR2 reads SQIVND (reference sequence). The J segment lost 6 bases and the V segment lost 6 bases, leaving 14 bases of the junction unmatched. The CDR3 has 16 amino acids. CDR3 loop: CASSPREWGQGQTQYF. The CDR3 DNA reads TGTGCCAGTAGCCCAAGGGAATGGGGACAGGGCCAGACCCAGTACTTC.

This clonotype was recorded at least ten times. The gene calls are TRBV3-1 and TRBJ1-2; no clear D gene. CDR1 is LGHDT and CDR2 is YNNKEL in the germline V gene (reference sequence). There are 15 residues in the CDR3. V was cut by 4 bases and J by 6 bases, with 18 bases left in between. For the CDR3, the DNA is TGTGCCAGCAGCCCCCCGGGCTCCACGTCTGATGGCTACACCTTC. Translation: CASSPPGSTSDGYTF.

Comment on this clonotype: The junction and the germline gene differ at one end; a read error may be behind it. V and J are TRBV28 and TRBJ2-7; 12 bases map to TRBD1. Germline V gene data show CDR1 as MDHEN and CDR2 as SYDVKM. CDR3 length equals 17 residues. This chain's CDR3 is CDSATGTGGAHTYEQYF. The DNA of the CDR3 is TGTGACAGCGCAACCGGGACAGGGGGCGCTCATACCTACGAGCAGTACTTC.

This clonotype is medium-sized by share. This chain links TRBV12-3 or TRBV12-4 with TRBJ2-7, with D possibly TRBD1 on 6 matching bases. The V gene lost 6 bases and the J gene lost 3 bases, with 12 bases spanning the gap. The CDR3 consists of 13 residues. The CDR3 region is CASRDRTVYEQYF. The CDR3 coding sequence is TGTGCCAGCAGGGACAGAACAGTCTACGAGCAGTACTTC.

The genes are TRBV3-1 and TRBJ1-5; tentative D call: TRBD1 (5 bases). CDR3 length: 14 amino acids. Trimming took 1 base from V and 1 from J, leaving 5 bases between them. Per germline, CDR1 LGHDT and CDR2 YNNKEL (reference sequence). CDR3 protein: CASSQGGSNQPQHF. The CDR3 region has the DNA TGTGCCAGCAGCCAAGGGGGCAGCAATCAGCCCCAGCATTTT.

By sample fraction, this clonotype is large. The rearrangement joins TRBV28 to TRBJ2-1; D is perhaps TRBD2 (6 bases). CDR1 is MDHEN and CDR2 is SYDVKM in the germline V gene. The CDR3 covers 16 residues. Trimming shortened V by 8 bases and J by 7 bases, and 24 bases separated the two germline ends. CDR3 nucleotides: TGTGCCAGCTCGCGACCCGGGACTCCTTACCGGAATGAGCAGTTCTTC. Translated: CASSRPGTPYRNEQFF.

The sample holds one count of this clonotype. The chain recombines TRBV19 with TRBJ2-7, with 9 bases identical to TRBD1. The V gene end was trimmed by 10 bases and the J gene end by 0 bases; junction bases not matched to a gene: 4. The CDR3 loop spans 13 amino acids. Germline V gene sequence: CDR1 LNHDA, CDR2 SQIVND (reference sequence). CDR3 amino acids: CATGQGSSYEQYF. CDR3 sequence (DNA): TGTGCCACGGGACAGGGCAGCTCCTACGAGCAGTACTTC. Full variable domain (missing parts from reference TRBV19 and TRBJ2-7): DGGITQSPKYLFRKEGQNVTLSCEQNLNHDAMYWYRQDPGQGLRLIYYSQIVNDFQKGDIAEGYSVSREKKESFPLTVTSAQKNPTAFYLCATGQGSSYEQYFGPGTRLTVT.

The rearrangement links TRBV7-2 to TRBJ2-7; 9 nucleotides align to TRBD1. Trimming at V came to 1 base and at J to 0 bases, leaving 13 bases not matched to a gene. This CDR3 region has 19 residues. Germline loops: CDR1 SGHTA, CDR2 FQGNSA. The CDR3, as DNA: TGTGCCAGCAGCTTAGTTGGGACAGGGAGCGGCCAGAGCTCCTACGAGCAGTACTTC. This codes for CASSLVGTGSGQSSYEQYF.

This clonotype has a count of ten or more. CDR3: CSVVETSSYEQYF. CDR3 nucleotide sequence: TGCAGCGTTGTGGAGACTAGCTCCTACGAGCAGTACTTC. The chain links TRBV29-1 to TRBJ2-7, with D possibly TRBD2 on 6 matching bases. The CDR3 is 13 amino acids. V shed 4 bases and J shed 0 bases, with 10 bases lying between them. The V gene's germline CDR1 is SQVTM and CDR2 ANQGSEA.

In regard to this clonotype: The junction shows a germline mismatch at one end, possibly a read error. The chain couples TRBV5-1 to TRBJ2-2; possible D gene TRBD2, 6 bases. CDR3 size: 14 residues. Germline CDR1 and CDR2: SGHRS and YFSETQ. CDR3: CSSSAGTPTGELFF. The DNA for the CDR3 is TGCTCCAGCAGCGCCGGGACTCCCACCGGGGAGCTGTTTTTT.

Turning to this clonotype: This likely came from a read error, as a far larger clone is one base away. The chain combines TRBV24-1 with TRBJ1-6, with a possible D match to TRBD1 (5 bases). Per the germline V gene, CDR1 is KGHDR and CDR2 is SFDVKD. The CDR3 is 15 amino acids. CDR3 loop: CASSTGPPYNSHLHF. The CDR3 DNA sequence: TGTGCCAGCAGTACGGGGCCCCCATATAATTCACACCTCCACTTT.

A remark on this clonotype: A clone one base away is much larger, so this may be a read error. The chain carries TRBV27 and TRBJ2-4; no reliable D call. The CDR3 is 15 amino acids. CDR1 MNHEY and CDR2 SMNVEV come from the germline V gene (reference sequence). The CDR3 is CASSPRQVGKNIHYF. DNA for the CDR3: TGTGCCAGCAGTCCCCGGCAGGTGGGCAAAAACATTCATTACTTC.

This clonotype was seen many times. This chain links TRBV6-7 with TRBJ2-4; 14 bases agree with TRBD2. TRBV6-7 is filed as an ORF, its function uncertain. The CDR3 contains 18 residues. With 7 bases clipped from V and 1 base from J, the junction kept 9 bases outside the gene matches. The CDR3 sequence is CASTRGTSGSWAKNIQYF. In DNA, the CDR3 is TGTGCCAGCACCCGCGGGACTAGCGGGAGTTGGGCCAAAAACATTCAGTACTTC.

This clonotype was seen ten or more times. This chain links TRBV20-1 with TRBJ2-7; the D gene is possibly TRBD2 (5 bases). Germline V lookup: CDR1 DFQATT, CDR2 SNEGSKA (reference sequence). The V end lost 5 bases, the J end lost 6 bases, and 17 bases lay between the germline ends. The CDR3 totals 13 residues. The DNA of the CDR3 is TGCAGTGCTCCGTCAGCCGTAGCGATCGAGCAGTACTTC. It is translated as CSAPSAVAIEQYF.